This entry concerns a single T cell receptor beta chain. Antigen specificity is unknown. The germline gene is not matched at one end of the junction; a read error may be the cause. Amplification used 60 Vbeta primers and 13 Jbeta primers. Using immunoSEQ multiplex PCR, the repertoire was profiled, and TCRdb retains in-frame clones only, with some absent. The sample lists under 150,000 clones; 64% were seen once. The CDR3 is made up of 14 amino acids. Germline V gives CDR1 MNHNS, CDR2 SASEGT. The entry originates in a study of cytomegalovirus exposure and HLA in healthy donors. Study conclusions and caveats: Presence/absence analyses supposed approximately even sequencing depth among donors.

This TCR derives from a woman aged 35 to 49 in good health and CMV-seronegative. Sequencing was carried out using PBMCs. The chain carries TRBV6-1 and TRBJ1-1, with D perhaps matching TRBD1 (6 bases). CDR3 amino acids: CASTEQGRRAEAFF. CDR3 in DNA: TGTGCCAGCACTGAACAGGGCCGAAGGGCTGAAGCTTTCTTT.